Presented here are 3 T cell receptor beta chains from one specimen sequenced in a study of T cell clonality in common variable immunodeficiency. Study outcomes and limitations: Fewer deletions and N-nucleotide insertions were reportedly seen in common variable immunodeficiency TCR beta sequences.

No antigen has been identified for these receptors. Method: immunoSEQ multiplex PCR; TCRdb's copy keeps in-frame clones and lacks some. In total the sample includes more than 10,000 clones, none of them seen once. Specimen: peripheral blood mononuclear cells. The receptors derive from a human donor with common variable immunodeficiency.

To note about this clone: The observed sequence ends 3 residues before the CDR3 terminus, with the missing tail filled in from the germline J gene. The J gene is TRBJ1-6, the V gene TRBV19; D is undetermined. CDR1 LNHDA and CDR2 SQIVND come from the germline V gene (reference sequence). This CDR3 has 14 amino acids. V shed 3 bases and J shed 9 bases, with 12 bases lying between them. CDR3 region: CASSMRRVGSPLHF. The covered CDR3 bases are TGTGCCAGTAGTATGAGGAGGGTCGGTTCACCC.

A word on this clone: The read falls 3 residues short of the CDR3 end, and the missing part is taken from the germline J gene. The V and J genes are TRBV18 and TRBJ1-1, with a weak D call TRBD1 (5 bases). Germline V gene sequence: CDR1 KGHSH, CDR2 LQKENI. The CDR3 has 14 residues. Trimming removed 1 base from V and 7 bases from J, with 13 bases in between. CDR3 bases read: TGTGCCAGCTCACCACGGGGCGATCCCTTTGAA. Its translation: CASSPRGDPFE. The whole CDR3 reads CASSPRGDPFEAFF.

This clone was detected ten times or more. The DNA ends 3 residues before the CDR3 does, and the rest of the CDR3 is filled in from the germline J gene. The chain links TRBV4-2 to TRBJ2-7; TRBD2 might be the D (7 bases). Per the germline V gene, CDR1 is LGHNA and CDR2 is YNFKEQ. The CDR3 spans 17 residues. Between the trimmed V and J ends, which lost 4 bases and 3 bases, there was a span of 22 bases. The DNA read from the CDR3 is TGTGCCAGCAGCCCGGGGGGCTGGGTGTTCGTAAACTACGAG. It yields the protein CASSPGGWVFVNYE. The whole CDR3 reads CASSPGGWVFVNYEQYF.